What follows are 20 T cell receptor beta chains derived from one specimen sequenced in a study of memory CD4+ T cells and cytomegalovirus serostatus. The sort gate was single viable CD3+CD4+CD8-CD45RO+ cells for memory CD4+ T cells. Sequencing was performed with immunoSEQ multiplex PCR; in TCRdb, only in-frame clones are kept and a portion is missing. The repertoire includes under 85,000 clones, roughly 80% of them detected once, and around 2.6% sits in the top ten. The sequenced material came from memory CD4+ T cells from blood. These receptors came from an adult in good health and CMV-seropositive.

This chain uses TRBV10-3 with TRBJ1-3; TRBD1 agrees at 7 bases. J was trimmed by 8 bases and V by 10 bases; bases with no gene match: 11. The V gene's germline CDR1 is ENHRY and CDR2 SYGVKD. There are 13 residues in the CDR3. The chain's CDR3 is CATETGFGHTIYF. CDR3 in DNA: TGTGCCACCGAGACAGGGTTCGGACACACCATATATTTT.

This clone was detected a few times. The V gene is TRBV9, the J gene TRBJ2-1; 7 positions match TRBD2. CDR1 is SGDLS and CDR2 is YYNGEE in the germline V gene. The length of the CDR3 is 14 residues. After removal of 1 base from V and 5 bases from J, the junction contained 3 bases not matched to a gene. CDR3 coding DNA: TGTGCCAGCAGCGTACTAGCGGACAACAATGAGCAGTTCTTC. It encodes CASSVLADNNEQFF.

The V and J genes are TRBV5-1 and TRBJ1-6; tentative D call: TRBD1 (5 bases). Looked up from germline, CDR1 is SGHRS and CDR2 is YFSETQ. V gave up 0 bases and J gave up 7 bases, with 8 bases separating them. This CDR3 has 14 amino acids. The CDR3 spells CASSLGQGNSPLHF. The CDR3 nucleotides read TGCGCCAGCAGCTTGGGGCAGGGCAATTCACCCCTCCACTTT.

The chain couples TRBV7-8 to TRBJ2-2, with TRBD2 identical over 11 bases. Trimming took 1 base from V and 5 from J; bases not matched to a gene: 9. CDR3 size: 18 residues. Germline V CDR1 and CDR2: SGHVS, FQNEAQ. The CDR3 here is CASSLDGSGRAGTGELFF. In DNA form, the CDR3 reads TGTGCCAGCAGCTTAGATGGTAGCGGGAGGGCGGGGACCGGGGAGCTGTTTTTT. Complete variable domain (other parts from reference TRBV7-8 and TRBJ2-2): GAGVSQSPRYKVAKRGQDVALRCDPISGHVSLFWYQQALGQGPEFLTYFQNEAQLDKSGLPSDRFFAERPEGSVSTLKIQRTQQEDSAVYLCASSLDGSGRAGTGELFFGEGSRLTVL.

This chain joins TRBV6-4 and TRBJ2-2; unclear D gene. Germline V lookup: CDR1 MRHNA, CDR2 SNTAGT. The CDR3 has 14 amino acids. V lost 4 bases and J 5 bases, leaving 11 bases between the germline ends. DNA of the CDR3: TGTGCCAGCAGTGCGGACGTAGGGACCGGGGAGCTGTTTTTT. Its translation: CASSADVGTGELFF.

Here the CDR3 reads CASSVRTPIYNEQFF. The CDR3 DNA is TGTGCCAGCAGTGTAAGGACACCTATCTACAATGAGCAGTTCTTC. V and J are TRBV2 and TRBJ2-1; D may be TRBD1 (5 bases). CDR3 size: 15 residues. The V gene's germline CDR1 is SNHLY and CDR2 FYNNEI. Trimming pared 4 bases from V and 3 bases from J, leaving 13 bases between.

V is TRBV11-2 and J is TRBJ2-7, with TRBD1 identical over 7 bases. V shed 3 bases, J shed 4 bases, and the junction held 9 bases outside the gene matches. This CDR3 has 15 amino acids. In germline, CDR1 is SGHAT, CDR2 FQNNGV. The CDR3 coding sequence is TGTGCCAGCAGCTTTATGACAGGGCTACAGTACGAGCAGTACTTC. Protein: CASSFMTGLQYEQYF.

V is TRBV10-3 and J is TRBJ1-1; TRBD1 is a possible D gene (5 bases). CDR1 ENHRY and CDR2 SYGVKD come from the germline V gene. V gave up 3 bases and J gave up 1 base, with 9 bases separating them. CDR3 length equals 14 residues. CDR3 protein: CAISDSRGNTEAFF. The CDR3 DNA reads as TGTGCCATCAGTGATTCTAGGGGGAACACTGAAGCTTTCTTT.

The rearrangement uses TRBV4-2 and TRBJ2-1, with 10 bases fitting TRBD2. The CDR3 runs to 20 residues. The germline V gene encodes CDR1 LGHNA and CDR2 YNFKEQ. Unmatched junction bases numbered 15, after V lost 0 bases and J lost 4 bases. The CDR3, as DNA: TGTGCCAGCAGCCAAGATCAGAGCGGGGGGGCCGCGGGTTCTTACAATGAGCAGTTCTTC. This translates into CASSQDQSGGAAGSYNEQFF.

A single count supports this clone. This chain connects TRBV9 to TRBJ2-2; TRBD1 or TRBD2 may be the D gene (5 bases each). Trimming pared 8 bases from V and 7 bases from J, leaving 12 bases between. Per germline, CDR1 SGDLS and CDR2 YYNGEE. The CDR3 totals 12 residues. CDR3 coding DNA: TGTGCCAGTCCTGGGGACCACGGGGAGCTGTTTTTT. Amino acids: CASPGDHGELFF.

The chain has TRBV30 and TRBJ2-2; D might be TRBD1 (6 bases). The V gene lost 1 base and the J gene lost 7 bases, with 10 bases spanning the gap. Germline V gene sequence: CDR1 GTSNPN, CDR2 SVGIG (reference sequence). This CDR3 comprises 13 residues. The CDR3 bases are TGTGCCTGGAGTGGTCAGGGGTACGGGGAGCTGTTTTTT. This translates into CAWSGQGYGELFF.

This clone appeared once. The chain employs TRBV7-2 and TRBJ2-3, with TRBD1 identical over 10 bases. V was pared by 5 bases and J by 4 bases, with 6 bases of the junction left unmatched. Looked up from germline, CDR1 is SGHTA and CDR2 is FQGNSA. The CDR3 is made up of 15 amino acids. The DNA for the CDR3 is TGTGCCAGCAGCATAGGGGGACAGGGGCCAGATACGCAGTATTTT. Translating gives CASSIGGQGPDTQYF.

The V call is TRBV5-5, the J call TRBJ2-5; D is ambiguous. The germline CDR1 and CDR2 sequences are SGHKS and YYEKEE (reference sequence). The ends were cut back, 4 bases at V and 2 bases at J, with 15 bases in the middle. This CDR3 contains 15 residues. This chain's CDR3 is CASSPLGTAQETQYF. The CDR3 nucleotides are TGTGCCAGCAGCCCTTTGGGAACAGCGCAAGAGACCCAGTACTTC.

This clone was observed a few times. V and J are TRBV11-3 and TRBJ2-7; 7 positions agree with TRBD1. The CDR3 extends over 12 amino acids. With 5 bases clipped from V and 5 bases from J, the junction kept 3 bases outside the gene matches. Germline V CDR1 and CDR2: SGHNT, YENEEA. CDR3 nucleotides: TGTGCCAGCAGCATCGGACAGGACGAGCAGTACTTC. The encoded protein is CASSIGQDEQYF.

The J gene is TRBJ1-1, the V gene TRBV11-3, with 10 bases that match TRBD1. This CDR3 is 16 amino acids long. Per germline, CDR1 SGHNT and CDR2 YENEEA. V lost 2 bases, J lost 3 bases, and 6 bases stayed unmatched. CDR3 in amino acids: CASSLSSGQGDTEAFF. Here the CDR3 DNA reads TGTGCCAGCAGCTTATCTTCCGGACAGGGGGACACTGAAGCTTTCTTT.

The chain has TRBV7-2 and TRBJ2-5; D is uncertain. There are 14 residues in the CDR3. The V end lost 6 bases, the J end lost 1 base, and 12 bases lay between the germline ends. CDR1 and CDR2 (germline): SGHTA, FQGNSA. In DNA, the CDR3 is TGTGCCAGCAGACCCACTCCCGTCCAAGAGACCCAGTACTTC. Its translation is CASRPTPVQETQYF.

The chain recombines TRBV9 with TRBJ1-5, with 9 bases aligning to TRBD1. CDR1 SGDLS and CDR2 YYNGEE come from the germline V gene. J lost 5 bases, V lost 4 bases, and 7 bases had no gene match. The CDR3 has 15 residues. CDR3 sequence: CASSPGQGGYQPQHF. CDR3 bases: TGTGCCAGCAGCCCGGGACAGGGTGGTTATCAGCCCCAGCATTTT.

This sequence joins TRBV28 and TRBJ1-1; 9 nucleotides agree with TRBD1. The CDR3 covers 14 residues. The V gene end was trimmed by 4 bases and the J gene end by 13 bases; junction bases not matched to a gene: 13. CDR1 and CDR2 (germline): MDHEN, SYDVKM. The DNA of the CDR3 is TGTGCCAGCAGTTCCGGCACAGGGGGCCTGGGGGGTTTCTTT. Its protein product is CASSSGTGGLGGFF.

The CDR3 DNA reads as TGCGCCAGCAGCTTGGACAGTAGCGCTCGGTGGGGGGCCAACGTCCTGACTTTC. It codes for CASSLDSSARWGANVLTF. The rearrangement uses TRBV4-3 and TRBJ2-6; D perhaps matches TRBD1 (6 bases). The CDR3 spans 18 residues. Germline V CDR1 and CDR2: LGHNA, YSLEER. Trimming removed 5 bases at V and 4 bases at J, with 21 bases between.

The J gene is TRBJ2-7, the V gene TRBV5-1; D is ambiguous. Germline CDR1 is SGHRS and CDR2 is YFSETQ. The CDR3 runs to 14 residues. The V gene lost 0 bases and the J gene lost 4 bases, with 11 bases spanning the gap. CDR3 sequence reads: CASSLDGEEYEQYF. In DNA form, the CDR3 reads TGCGCCAGCAGCTTGGATGGGGAAGAATACGAGCAGTACTTC.